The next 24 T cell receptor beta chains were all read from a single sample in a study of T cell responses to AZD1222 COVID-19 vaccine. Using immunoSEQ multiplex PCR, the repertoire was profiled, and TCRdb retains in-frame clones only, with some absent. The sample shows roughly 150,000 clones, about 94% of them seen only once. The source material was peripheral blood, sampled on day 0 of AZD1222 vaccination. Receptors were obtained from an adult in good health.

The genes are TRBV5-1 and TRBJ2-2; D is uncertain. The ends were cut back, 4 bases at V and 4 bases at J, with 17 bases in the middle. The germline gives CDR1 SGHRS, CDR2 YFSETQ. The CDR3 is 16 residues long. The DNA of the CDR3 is TGCGCCAGCAGCGCACAAAACTCCCCGGGCACCGGGGAGCTGTTTTTT. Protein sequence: CASSAQNSPGTGELFF.

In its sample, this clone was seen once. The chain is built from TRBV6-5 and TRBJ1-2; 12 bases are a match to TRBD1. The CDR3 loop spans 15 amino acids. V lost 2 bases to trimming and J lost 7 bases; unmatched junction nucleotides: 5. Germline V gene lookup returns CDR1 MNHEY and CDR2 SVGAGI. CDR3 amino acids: CASSYGTGGEGGYTF. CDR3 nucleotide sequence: TGTGCCAGCAGTTACGGGACAGGGGGCGAGGGTGGCTACACCTTC.

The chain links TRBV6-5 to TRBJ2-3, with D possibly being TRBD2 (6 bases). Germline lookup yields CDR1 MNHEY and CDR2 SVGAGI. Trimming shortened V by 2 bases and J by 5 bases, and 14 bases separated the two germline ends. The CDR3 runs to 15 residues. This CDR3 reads CASSYQSRREDTQYF. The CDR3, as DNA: TGTGCCAGCAGTTACCAGTCGCGGAGGGAAGATACGCAGTATTTT.

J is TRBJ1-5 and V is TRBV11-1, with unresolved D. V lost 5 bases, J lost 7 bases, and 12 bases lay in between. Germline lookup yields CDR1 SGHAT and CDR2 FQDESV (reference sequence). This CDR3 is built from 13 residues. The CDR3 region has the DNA TGTGCCAGCAGCCCCGCTCCTCGGCAGCCCCAGCATTTT. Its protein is CASSPAPRQPQHF.

The CDR3 reads CASKEMGQGFYEQYF. CDR3 DNA: TGTGCCAGTAAGGAGATGGGACAGGGGTTCTACGAGCAGTACTTC. The chain combines TRBV19 with TRBJ2-7, with 10 bases matching TRBD1. The CDR3 extends over 15 amino acids. V lost 7 bases to trimming and J lost 3 bases; unmatched junction nucleotides: 9. The germline gives CDR1 LNHDA, CDR2 SQIVND (reference sequence).

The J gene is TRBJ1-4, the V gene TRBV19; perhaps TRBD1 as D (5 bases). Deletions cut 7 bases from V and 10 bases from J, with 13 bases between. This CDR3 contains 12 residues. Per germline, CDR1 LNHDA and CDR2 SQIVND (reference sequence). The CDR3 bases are TGTGCCAGTATCCAGGGTCACGGAAAACTGTTTTTT. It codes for CASIQGHGKLFF.

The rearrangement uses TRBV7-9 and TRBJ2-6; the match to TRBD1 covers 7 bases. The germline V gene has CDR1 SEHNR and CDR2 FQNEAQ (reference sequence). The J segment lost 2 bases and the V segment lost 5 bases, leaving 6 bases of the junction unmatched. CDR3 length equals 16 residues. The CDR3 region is CASSTRQGAGANVLTF. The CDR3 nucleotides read TGTGCCAGCAGCACGAGACAGGGAGCTGGGGCCAACGTCCTGACTTTC.

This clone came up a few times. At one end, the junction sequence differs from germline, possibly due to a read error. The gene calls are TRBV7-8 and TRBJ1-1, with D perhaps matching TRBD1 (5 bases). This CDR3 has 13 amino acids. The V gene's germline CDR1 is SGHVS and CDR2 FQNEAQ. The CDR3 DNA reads TGTGCCAGCAGCGGTTTGACAGCCCGGGAGGTCGGCTTT. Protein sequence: CASSGLTAREVGF.

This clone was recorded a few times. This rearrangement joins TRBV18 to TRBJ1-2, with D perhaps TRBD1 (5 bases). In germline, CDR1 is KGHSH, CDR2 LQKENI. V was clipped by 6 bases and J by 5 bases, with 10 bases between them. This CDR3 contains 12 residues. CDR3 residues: CASSTETYGYTF. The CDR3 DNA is TGTGCCAGCTCGACAGAAACTTATGGCTACACCTTC.

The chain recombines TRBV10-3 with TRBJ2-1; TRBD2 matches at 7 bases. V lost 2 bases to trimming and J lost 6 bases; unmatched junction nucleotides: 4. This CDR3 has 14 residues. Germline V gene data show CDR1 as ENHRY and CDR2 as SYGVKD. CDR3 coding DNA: TGTGCCATCAGTGAGGCTAGCGGAGGCAATGAGCAGTTCTTC. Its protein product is CAISEASGGNEQFF.

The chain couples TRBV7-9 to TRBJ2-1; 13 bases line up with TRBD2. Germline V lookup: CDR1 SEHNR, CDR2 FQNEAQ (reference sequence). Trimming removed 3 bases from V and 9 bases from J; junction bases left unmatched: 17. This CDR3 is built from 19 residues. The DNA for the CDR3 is TGTGCCAGCAGCTTCCCTTGGACTAGCGGGAGTACGAACGCTGGTGAGCAGTTCTTC. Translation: CASSFPWTSGSTNAGEQFF.

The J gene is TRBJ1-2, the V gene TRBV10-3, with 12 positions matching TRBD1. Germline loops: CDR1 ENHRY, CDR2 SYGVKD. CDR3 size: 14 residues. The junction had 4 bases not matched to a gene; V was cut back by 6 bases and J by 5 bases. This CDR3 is CAIRGQGAGYGYTF. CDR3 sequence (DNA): TGTGCCATCAGGGGACAGGGGGCTGGTTATGGCTACACCTTC.

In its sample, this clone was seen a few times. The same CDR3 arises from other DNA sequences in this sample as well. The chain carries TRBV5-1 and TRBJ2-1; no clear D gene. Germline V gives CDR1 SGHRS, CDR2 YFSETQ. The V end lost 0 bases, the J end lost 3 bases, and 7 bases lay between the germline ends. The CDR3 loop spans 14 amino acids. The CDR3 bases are TGCGCCAGCAGCTTGGGGGGTGGCTACAATGAGCAGTTCTTC. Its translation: CASSLGGGYNEQFF.

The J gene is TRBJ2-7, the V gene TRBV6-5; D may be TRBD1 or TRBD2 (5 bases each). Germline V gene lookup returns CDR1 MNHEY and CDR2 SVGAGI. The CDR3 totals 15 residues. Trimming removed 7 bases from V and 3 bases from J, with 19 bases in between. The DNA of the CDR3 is TGTGCCAGCACCCACCGGCGATCTGGGGGCTACGAGCAGTACTTC. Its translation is CASTHRRSGGYEQYF.

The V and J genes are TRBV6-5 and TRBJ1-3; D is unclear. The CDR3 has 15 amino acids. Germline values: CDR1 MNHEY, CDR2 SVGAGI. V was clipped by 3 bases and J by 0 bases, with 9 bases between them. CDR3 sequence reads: CASSYDELSGNTIYF. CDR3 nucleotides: TGTGCCAGCAGTTATGACGAACTCTCTGGAAACACCATATATTTT.

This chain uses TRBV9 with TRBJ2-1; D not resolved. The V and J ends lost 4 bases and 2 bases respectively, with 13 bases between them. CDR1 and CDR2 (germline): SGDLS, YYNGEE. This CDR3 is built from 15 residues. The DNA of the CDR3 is TGTGCCAGCAGCCCCGTGGCAACCCCCTACAATGAGCAGTTCTTC. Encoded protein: CASSPVATPYNEQFF.

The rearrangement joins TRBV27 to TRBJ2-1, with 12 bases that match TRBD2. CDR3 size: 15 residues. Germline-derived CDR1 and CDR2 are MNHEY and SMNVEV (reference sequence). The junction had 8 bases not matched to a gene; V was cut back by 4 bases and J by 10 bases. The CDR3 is CASSSASGRAREQFF. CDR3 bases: TGTGCCAGCAGTTCGGCTAGCGGGAGGGCCCGAGAGCAGTTCTTC.

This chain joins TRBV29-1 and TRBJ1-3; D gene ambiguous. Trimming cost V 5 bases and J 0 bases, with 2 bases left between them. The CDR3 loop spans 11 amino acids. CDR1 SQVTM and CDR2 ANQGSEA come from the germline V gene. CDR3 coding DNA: TGCAGCGTTTCCTCTGGAAACACCATATATTTT. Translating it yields CSVSSGNTIYF.

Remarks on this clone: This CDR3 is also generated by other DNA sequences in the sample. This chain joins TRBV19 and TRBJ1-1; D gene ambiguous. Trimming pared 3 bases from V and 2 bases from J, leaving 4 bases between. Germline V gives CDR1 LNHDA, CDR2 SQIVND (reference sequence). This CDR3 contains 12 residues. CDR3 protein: CASSIVNTEAFF. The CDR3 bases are TGTGCCAGTAGTATTGTTAACACTGAAGCTTTCTTT. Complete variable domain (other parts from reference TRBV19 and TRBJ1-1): DGGITQSPKYLFRKEGQNVTLSCEQNLNHDAMYWYRQDPGQGLRLIYYSQIVNDFQKGDIAEGYSVSREKKESFPLTVTSAQKNPTAFYLCASSIVNTEAFFGQGTRLTVV.

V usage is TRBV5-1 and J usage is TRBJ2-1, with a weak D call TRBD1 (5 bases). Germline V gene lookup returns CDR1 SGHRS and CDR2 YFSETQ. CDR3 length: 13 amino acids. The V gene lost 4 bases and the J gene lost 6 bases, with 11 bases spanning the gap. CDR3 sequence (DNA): TGCGCCAGCAGCCCGACAGTTCTCAATGAGCAGTTCTTC. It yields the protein CASSPTVLNEQFF. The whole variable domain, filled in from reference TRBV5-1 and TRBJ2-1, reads KAGVTQTPRYLIKTRGQQVTLSCSPISGHRSVSWYQQTPGQGLQFLFEYFSETQRNKGNFPGRFSGRQFSNSRSEMNVSTLELGDSALYLCASSPTVLNEQFFGPGTRLTVL.

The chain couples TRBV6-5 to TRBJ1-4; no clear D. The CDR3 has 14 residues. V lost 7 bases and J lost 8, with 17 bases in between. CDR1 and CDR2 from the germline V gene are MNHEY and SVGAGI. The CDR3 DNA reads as TGTGCCAGCACTTCAGTCGGTTTTGGGGAAAAACTGTTTTTT. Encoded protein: CASTSVGFGEKLFF.

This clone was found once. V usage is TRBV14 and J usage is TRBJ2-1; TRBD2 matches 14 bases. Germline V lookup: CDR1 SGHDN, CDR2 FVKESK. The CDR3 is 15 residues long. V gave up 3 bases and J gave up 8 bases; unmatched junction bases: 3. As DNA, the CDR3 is TGTGCCAGCAGCCAGGGACTAGCGGGAGCCCATGAGCAGTTCTTC. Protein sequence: CASSQGLAGAHEQFF.

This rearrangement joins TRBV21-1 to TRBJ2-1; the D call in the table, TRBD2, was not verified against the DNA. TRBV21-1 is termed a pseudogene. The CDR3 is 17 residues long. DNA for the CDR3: TGTGCCAGCGGTCCGGCTAGCGGGACAGGCGGGGGCAATGAGCAGTTCTTC. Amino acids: CASGPASGTGGGNEQFF.

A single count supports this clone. The CDR3: CASSLRGRETQYF. For the CDR3, the DNA is TGTGCCAGCAGTTTAAGGGGGCGGGAGACCCAGTACTTC. The chain uses TRBV12-3 or TRBV12-4 and TRBJ2-5, with 7 bases identical to TRBD1. The CDR3 spans 13 residues. V trimming: 2 bases; J trimming: 5 bases; junction bases outside the gene matches: 2.